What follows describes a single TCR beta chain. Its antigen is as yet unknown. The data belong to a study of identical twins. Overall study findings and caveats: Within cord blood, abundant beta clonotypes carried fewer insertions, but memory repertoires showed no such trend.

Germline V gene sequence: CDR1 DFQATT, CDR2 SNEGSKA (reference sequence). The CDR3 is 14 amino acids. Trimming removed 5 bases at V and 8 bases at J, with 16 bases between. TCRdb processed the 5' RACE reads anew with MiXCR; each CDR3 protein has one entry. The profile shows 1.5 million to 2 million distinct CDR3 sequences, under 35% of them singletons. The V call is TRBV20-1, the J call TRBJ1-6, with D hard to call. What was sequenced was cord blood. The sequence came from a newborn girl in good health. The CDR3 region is CSAEDPGSDSPLHF. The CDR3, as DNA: TGCAGTGCTGAAGATCCGGGATCGGATTCACCCCTCCACTTT.